The 29 T cell receptor beta chains below come from one sample, sequenced in a study of B cell selection in AIRE deficiency. The regulatory T cell sort gate was CD4+CD25hiCD127low/negative. Assay: immunoSEQ multiplex PCR; the TCRdb copy retains only in-frame clones and omits some. Among some 3,000 clones listed, around 81% were seen once. The source material was Tregs sorted from PBMCs. Receptors originate from a human donor with AIRE deficiency.

The V call is TRBV7-6, the J call TRBJ2-5; TRBD1 matches 10 bases. The CDR3 length is 15 residues. Per germline, CDR1 SGHVS and CDR2 FNYEAQ. V trimming: 5 bases; J trimming: 3 bases; junction bases outside the gene matches: 6. The DNA of the CDR3 is TGTGCCAGCAGCCATTGGACAGGGGGGGAAGAGACCCAGTACTTC. Encoded protein: CASSHWTGGEETQYF.

This clone was recorded only once. V is TRBV10-2 and J is TRBJ1-3; no clear D. With 7 bases removed from V and 4 bases from J, the gap between germline ends came to 17 bases. In germline, CDR1 is WSHSY, CDR2 SAAADI. CDR3 length: 15 residues. This CDR3 is CASTHNPTSGNTIYF. In nucleotides, the CDR3 is TGCGCCAGCACGCACAACCCCACCTCGGGAAACACCATATATTTT.

Only a few counts were recorded for this clone. The chain has TRBV7-9 and TRBJ1-2; 11 bases align to TRBD1. Germline V gene sequence: CDR1 SEHNR, CDR2 FQNEAQ (reference sequence). V gave up 2 bases and J gave up 4 bases; unmatched junction bases: 3. The CDR3 totals 15 residues. CDR3 nucleotide sequence: TGTGCCAGCAGCTTATCGGGGACAGGGGGCTATGGCTACACCTTC. This codes for CASSLSGTGGYGYTF. The full variable domain, in which reference TRBV7-9 and TRBJ1-2 provide the parts outside the CDR3, is DTGVSQNPRHKITKRGQNVTFRCDPISEHNRLYWYRQTLGQGPEFLTYFQNEAQLEKSRLLSDRFSAERPKGSFSTLEIQRTEQGDSAMYLCASSLSGTGGYGYTFGSGTRLTVV.

The chain employs TRBV7-8 and TRBJ2-3; 10 bases match TRBD2. V dropped 6 bases and J dropped 3; count of bases not matched to a gene: 0. CDR1 and CDR2 from the germline V gene are SGHVS and FQNEAQ. CDR3 length equals 13 residues. In nucleotides, the CDR3 is TGTGCCAGCAGGACTAGCGGGACAGATACGCAGTATTTT. Protein: CASRTSGTDTQYF. The whole variable domain, filled in from reference TRBV7-8 and TRBJ2-3, reads GAGVSQSPRYKVAKRGQDVALRCDPISGHVSLFWYQQALGQGPEFLTYFQNEAQLDKSGLPSDRFFAERPEGSVSTLKIQRTQQEDSAVYLCASRTSGTDTQYFGPGTRLTVL.

The rearrangement links TRBV21-1 to TRBJ1-5; no check of the table's D call, TRBD1, against the DNA was made. TRBV21-1 is shown as a pseudogene. The CDR3 sequence is 17 residues long. The CDR3 loop is CASSKEGTGISNQPQHF. The CDR3 DNA sequence: TGTGCCAGCAGCAAAGAGGGGACAGGGATTAGCAATCAGCCCCAGCATTTT.

The V and J genes are TRBV29-1 and TRBJ1-2; D unclear. Looked up from germline, CDR1 is SQVTM and CDR2 is ANQGSEA. Trimming shortened V by 7 bases and J by 4 bases, and 4 bases separated the two germline ends. The CDR3 is made up of 9 amino acids. The CDR3 loop reads CSASYGYTF. In DNA, the CDR3 is TGCAGCGCTAGCTATGGCTACACCTTC.

The J gene is TRBJ1-1, the V gene TRBV20-1; 7 positions match TRBD1. This CDR3 contains 11 residues. CDR1 and CDR2 from the germline V gene are DFQATT and SNEGSKA (reference sequence). Losses at the gene ends were 5 bases for V and 4 bases for J; bases not matched to a gene: 1. This CDR3 reads CSADRATEAFF. In DNA, the CDR3 is TGCAGTGCTGACAGGGCCACTGAAGCTTTCTTT.

This chain links TRBV4-1 with TRBJ1-2; TRBD1 agrees at 8 bases. Germline values: CDR1 MGHRA, CDR2 YSYEKL. With 4 bases clipped from V and 8 bases from J, the junction kept 6 bases outside the gene matches. The CDR3 is made up of 13 amino acids. In DNA form, the CDR3 reads TGCGCCAGCAGCCTCGGACAGGGTGGAGGCTACACCTTC. It translates to CASSLGQGGGYTF.

A few counts support this clone. This chain joins TRBV5-4 and TRBJ2-7; 7 nucleotides line up with TRBD1. V trimming: 4 bases; J trimming: 2 bases; junction bases outside the gene matches: 6. CDR1 and CDR2 from the germline V gene are SGHNT and YYREEE (reference sequence). This CDR3 contains 14 residues. The CDR3 sequence: CASSPGGQTYEQYF. The CDR3 nucleotides are TGTGCCAGCAGCCCTGGGGGACAGACCTACGAGCAGTACTTC.

The chain carries TRBV28 and TRBJ2-5, with D maybe TRBD1 (6 bases). The J call may be wrong; the DNA end is better matched by TRBJ2-7. CDR3 length equals 16 residues. The germline gives CDR1 MDHEN, CDR2 SYDVKM. The CDR3 nucleotides are TGTGCCAGCAGTTCCCAAGGGGGATGGGGTGGGTACGAGCAGTACTTC. Translated: CASSSQGGWGGYEQYF.

The chain links TRBV7-2 to TRBJ2-1, with TRBD2 identical over 14 bases. This CDR3 contains 15 residues. The germline CDR1 and CDR2 sequences are SGHTA and FQGNSA. J lost 12 bases, V lost 6 bases, and 10 bases had no gene match. The DNA for the CDR3 is TGTGCCAGCAGAATCGGGACTAGCGGGAGCACGGGGCAGTTCTTC. Its protein product is CASRIGTSGSTGQFF.

The rearrangement uses TRBV9 and TRBJ2-7; D possibly corresponds to TRBD1 (5 bases). This CDR3 spans 15 amino acids. Germline V gives CDR1 SGDLS, CDR2 YYNGEE. V was shortened by 0 bases and J by 2 bases, with 12 bases between the two germline ends. CDR3: CASSVAPGSPYEQYF. DNA for the CDR3: TGTGCCAGCAGCGTAGCTCCAGGGTCCCCCTACGAGCAGTACTTC.

Only a few counts were recorded for this clone. V usage is TRBV5-1 and J usage is TRBJ1-1, with D possibly being TRBD1 (5 bases). CDR3 size: 18 residues. CDR1 SGHRS and CDR2 YFSETQ come from the germline V gene. V lost 3 bases to trimming and J lost 1 base, with 22 bases between them. The CDR3 region has the DNA TGCGCCAGCAGCTCCCAGGGACCGATCGCCTGGGGGAACACTGAAGCTTTCTTT. Residues: CASSSQGPIAWGNTEAFF.

The chain uses TRBV5-1 and TRBJ1-2; TRBD1 matches at 8 bases. The CDR3 has 15 residues. After removal of 1 base from V and 7 bases from J, the junction contained 9 bases not matched to a gene. The germline gives CDR1 SGHRS, CDR2 YFSETQ. CDR3 residues: CASSLYQGASVGYTF. The CDR3 DNA follows: TGCGCCAGCAGCTTGTATCAGGGGGCCTCGGTTGGCTACACCTTC.

This clone was observed a few times. The chain joins TRBV5-4 to TRBJ1-2, with no clear D. Trimming took off 0 bases at V and 0 bases at J, with 12 bases between the two ends. The CDR3 is 16 residues long. From germline, CDR1 is SGHNT and CDR2 YYREEE (reference sequence). CDR3 region: CASSLVVGGPNYGYTF. The DNA for the CDR3 is TGTGCCAGCAGCTTGGTAGTTGGAGGGCCTAACTATGGCTACACCTTC.

The V and J genes are TRBV28 and TRBJ1-3; D gene ambiguous. Germline loops: CDR1 MDHEN, CDR2 SYDVKM. Trimming cost V 5 bases and J 5 bases, with 7 bases left between them. The CDR3 is made up of 12 amino acids. The CDR3 sequence: CASSRTRNTIYF. The CDR3 DNA follows: TGTGCCAGCAGTCGTACTCGAAACACCATATATTTT.

The chain links TRBV29-1 to TRBJ2-7; TRBD1 matches at 7 bases. The CDR3 consists of 16 residues. The germline V gene has CDR1 SQVTM and CDR2 ANQGSEA. Trimming at V came to 1 base and at J to 4 bases, leaving 13 bases not matched to a gene. CDR3 DNA: TGCAGCGTTGAAGTCCCGTCGTTGACAGGGCCATACGAGCAGTACTTC. It yields the protein CSVEVPSLTGPYEQYF.

The gene calls are TRBV30 and TRBJ1-3; D not certain. Germline V gives CDR1 GTSNPN, CDR2 SVGIG (reference sequence). V shed 5 bases and J shed 8 bases, with 13 bases lying between them. This CDR3 comprises 12 residues. The CDR3 loop is CAWGPRWDTIYF. CDR3 sequence (DNA): TGTGCCTGGGGACCGAGATGGGACACCATATATTTT.

V usage is TRBV19 and J usage is TRBJ2-6; 10 nucleotides agree with TRBD1. The CDR3 totals 17 residues. The germline V gene has CDR1 LNHDA and CDR2 SQIVND (reference sequence). V gave up 3 bases and J gave up 3 bases; unmatched junction bases: 5. CDR3 sequence reads: CASSIRDRGGGANVLTF. The CDR3 DNA sequence: TGTGCCAGTAGTATCCGGGACAGGGGCGGTGGGGCCAACGTCCTGACTTTC.

The chain carries TRBV2 and TRBJ2-2; 7 positions agree with TRBD2. This CDR3 contains 17 residues. Germline V gene data show CDR1 as SNHLY and CDR2 as FYNNEI. V lost 2 bases and J lost 1; bases outside the gene matches: 7. The CDR3: CASSELRLAVNTGELFF. For the CDR3, the DNA is TGTGCCAGCAGTGAATTACGGCTAGCGGTGAACACCGGGGAGCTGTTTTTT.

V usage is TRBV2 and J usage is TRBJ2-3, with 11 bases identical to TRBD2. V lost 5 bases to trimming and J lost 4 bases; unmatched junction nucleotides: 8. Germline V gives CDR1 SNHLY, CDR2 FYNNEI. The CDR3 sequence is 16 residues long. The CDR3 loop is CASSRELAGVADTQYF. The DNA for the CDR3 is TGTGCCAGCAGTAGGGAACTAGCGGGAGTCGCAGATACGCAGTATTTT. The whole variable domain, remainder taken from reference TRBV2 and TRBJ2-3, is EPEVTQTPSHQVTQMGQEVILRCVPISNHLYFYWYRQILGQKVEFLVSFYNNEISEKSEIFDDQFSVERPDGSNFTLKIRSTKLEDSAMYFCASSRELAGVADTQYFGPGTRLTVL.

The J gene is TRBJ2-1, the V gene TRBV5-1, with 12 positions matching TRBD2. J lost 6 bases, V lost 4 bases, and 2 bases had no gene match. This CDR3 has 14 amino acids. The V gene's germline CDR1 is SGHRS and CDR2 YFSETQ. CDR3 protein: CASSGLAGINEQFF. The CDR3 DNA sequence: TGCGCCAGCAGCGGACTAGCGGGGATCAATGAGCAGTTCTTC.

This clone was seen more than once but under ten times. The chain couples TRBV4-2 to TRBJ2-7; D call uncertain. Germline values: CDR1 LGHNA, CDR2 YNFKEQ. Trimming cost V 2 bases and J 1 base, with 9 bases left between them. This CDR3 contains 14 residues. CDR3: CASSQLALSYEQYF. The CDR3 DNA follows: TGTGCCAGCAGCCAATTGGCCCTTTCCTACGAGCAGTACTTC.

V is TRBV7-3 and J is TRBJ2-3; TRBD2 matches at 10 bases. Germline assignment: CDR1 SGHTA and CDR2 FQGTGA. The CDR3 runs to 15 residues. With V trimmed by 3 bases and J by 0 bases, 0 bases remained unmatched. CDR3 sequence: CASSLTSGSTDTQYF. As DNA, the CDR3 is TGTGCCAGCAGCTTGACTAGCGGGAGCACAGATACGCAGTATTTT.

A note on this clone: No DNA is shown, since the ends of the CDR3 on it are uncertain; the CDR3 is the one TCRdb lists. The chain has TRBV19 and TRBJ2-6. The CDR3 adds up to 14 amino acids, both ends counted. Germline-derived CDR1 and CDR2 are LNHDA and SQIVND (reference sequence). The CDR3 loop is CASSSGAGANVLTF.

The chain has TRBV28 and TRBJ2-2; D not certain. This CDR3 region has 10 residues. Germline assignment: CDR1 MDHEN and CDR2 SYDVKM. Deletions cut 4 bases from V and 6 bases from J, with 0 bases between. The DNA of the CDR3 is TGTGCCAGCAGTTCCGGGGAGCTGTTTTTT. As protein: CASSSGELFF.

The rearrangement links TRBV19 to TRBJ1-2; D gene ambiguous. V dropped 3 bases and J dropped 14 bases, with 25 bases sitting between them. Germline loops: CDR1 LNHDA, CDR2 SQIVND (reference sequence). This CDR3 is built from 15 residues. The CDR3 region is CASSIVGGMSRGNTF. The CDR3 DNA follows: TGTGCCAGTAGTATTGTCGGTGGAATGTCCCGCGGGAATACCTTC.

The genes are TRBV11-2 and TRBJ1-5, with 8 nucleotides matching TRBD1. The CDR3 consists of 16 residues. In germline, CDR1 is SGHAT, CDR2 FQNNGV. V dropped 5 bases and J dropped 3; count of bases not matched to a gene: 9. The chain's CDR3 is CASSPGQGLYNQPQHF. For the CDR3, the DNA is TGTGCCAGCAGCCCAGGACAGGGACTTTACAATCAGCCCCAGCATTTT.

The genes are TRBV7-2 and TRBJ2-1, with D uncertain. The V gene lost 2 bases and the J gene lost 8 bases, with 16 bases spanning the gap. This CDR3 spans 15 amino acids. The germline V gene encodes CDR1 SGHTA and CDR2 FQGNSA. CDR3 in amino acids: CASSLYPSQVDEQFF. The CDR3 nucleotides read TGTGCCAGCAGCTTATACCCTAGTCAGGTCGATGAGCAGTTCTTC.